This TCR beta chain was recorded in a study of blood T cell repertoires in COVID-19. Across the whole study: T cells, B-cell-depleted T cells, or PBMCs provided the cDNA or gDNA that served as material.

Original analysis: Amplified reference gene primers provided the basis for estimating nucleated cell counts. The assay was immunoSEQ multiplex PCR, and TCRdb's table has in-frame clones only and misses some. V, J and clone size are taken as reported in that table, and D and trimming were inferred from the DNA itself. The table records approximately 210,000 clones, approximately 80% of them present only once. V was trimmed by 5 bases and J by 8 bases, leaving 12 bases between them. This CDR3 has 12 residues. Per germline, CDR1 LGHNT and CDR2 FRNRAP. Enrollees, roughly 18 to 90 years old, lived in 24 US areas.

The sequence derives from a man in his forties who had recovered from COVID-19. V gene TRBV12-5 combines with J gene TRBJ1-1; no definite D call. The material sequenced was PBMCs or T cells enriched from blood (not recorded which). For the CDR3, the DNA is TGTGCTAGTGGTCGAGGAAGGTCGGAAGCTTTCTTT. Protein product: CASGRGRSEAFF.